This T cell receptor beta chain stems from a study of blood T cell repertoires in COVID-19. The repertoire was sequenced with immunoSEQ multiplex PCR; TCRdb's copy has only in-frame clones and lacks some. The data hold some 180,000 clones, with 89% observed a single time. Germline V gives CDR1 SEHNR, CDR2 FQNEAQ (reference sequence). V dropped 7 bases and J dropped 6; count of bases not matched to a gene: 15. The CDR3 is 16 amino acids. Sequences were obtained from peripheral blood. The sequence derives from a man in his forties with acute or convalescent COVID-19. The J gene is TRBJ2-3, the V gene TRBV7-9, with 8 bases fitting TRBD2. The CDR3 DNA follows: TGTGCCAGCAAGAGGGCCCCGGGACTAGTAGGTGATACGCAGTATTTT. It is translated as CASKRAPGLVGDTQYF.